This TCR beta chain came from a study of blood T cell repertoires in COVID-19. Study-level background: Acute and convalescent COVID-19 samples came from the United States, Italy and Spain.

Participants were aged roughly 18 to 95 years, lived in about two dozen US areas, and enrolled virtually. Participants reported their clinical history, and cohort assignment relied on those reports. Cohort 3 recovery required two negative PCRs, clearance, or symptom resolution. This CDR3 contains 15 residues. Measured with immunoSEQ multiplex PCR; TCRdb has only the in-frame clones, and not every one. The table lists a few hundred thousand clones, more than 75% of them singletons. The receptor was derived from a man aged 35-49 years who had recovered from COVID-19. The sample was PBMCs or T cells enriched from blood (not recorded which). This sequence joins TRBV21-1 and TRBJ1-2; TRBD1 is taken as the D call from the table, unchecked against the DNA. TRBV21-1 is noted as a pseudogene. The CDR3 DNA reads TGTGCCAGCAGCGGATACAGGGGTAATAACTATGGCTACACCTTC. It is translated as CASSGYRGNNYGYTF.